This T cell receptor beta chain was recorded in a study of T-cell reconstitution after alpha-beta-depleted transplantation in children (dated by TCRdb to 2016 to 2017). Study-wide context: Using TCR repertoire profiling, the study followed T-cell immune reconstitution in a quantitative way in children after TCRalphabeta/CD19-depleted allogeneic hematopoietic cell transplantation. Overall study results and their limits: Apparently early alphabetaT-cell count recovery about two months after transplant reportedly relied on only several hundred rapidly expanded clones derived from non-depleted graft cells. In some patients, the high TCRbeta diversity seen at day 60 was put down to recipient T cells and intrathymic progenitors that had survived conditioning. Over the following months the frequencies of hyperexpanded clones went down, and after one year T-cell counts and TCRbeta diversity were mostly credited to newly produced T cells.

Taken from cysteine to phenylalanine, the CDR3 has 18 residues. Only CDR3 DNA remains: 54 bases, in frame from the first base. Trimming costs V 1 base and J 5 bases, and their ends lie 20 bases apart. CDR1 and CDR2 (MGHRA, YSYEKL) derive from the germline V gene. Remarks on this clonotype: No cognate antigen has been identified for it. The sample holds no much larger clone one base away, and base qualities are not on file.

Library creation used PCR. The run used an Illumina HiSeq 2500. To normalize quantification of the TCRbeta repertoire, the TCR libraries were built with molecular barcoding that relied on unique molecular identifiers. The public reads were reanalyzed by TCRdb: fastp trimming at Q25, MiXCR alignment, in-frame beta chains only. Every entry covers one CDR3 protein and lists the most common genes and DNA from its rows. The sample includes approximately 1,000,000 distinct CDR3 sequences, with around 30% observed a single time. The ten largest clones add up to roughly 30% of the sample. This specimen's treatment or condition label, per the study, means: allogeneic hematopoietic cell transplantation with graft depleted of TCRalphabeta T cells and CD19 B cells. Transplant recipients were children who received TCRalphabeta/CD19-depleted allogeneic hematopoietic cell grafts.

The receptor comes from a boy under two years old who had a stem cell transplant for SCID, so the T cells may come from the graft donor. The source was PBMCs, mostly from graft donor cells, collected 360 days after TCRalphabeta/CD19-depleted stem cell transplant. Recombination connected TRBV4-1 to TRBJ2-2; there is no confident call for the D gene. The DNA is TGCGCCAGCAGCCAAGTGGAACTTACCTTTCGACCGACCGGGGAGCTGTTTTTT. It translates as CASSQVELTFRPTGELFF.